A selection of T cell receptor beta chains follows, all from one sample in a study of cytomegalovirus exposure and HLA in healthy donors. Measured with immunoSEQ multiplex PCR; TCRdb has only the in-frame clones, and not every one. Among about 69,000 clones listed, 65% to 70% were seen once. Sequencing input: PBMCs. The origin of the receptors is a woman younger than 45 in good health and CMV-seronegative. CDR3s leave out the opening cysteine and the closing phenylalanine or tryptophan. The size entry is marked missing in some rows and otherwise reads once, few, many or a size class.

CDR3 protein: ASSGPGEQY
clone size: few
J gene: TRBJ2-7
V gene: TRBV25-1

CDR3 protein: ASSAWGGAQETQY
clone size: NA
J gene: TRBJ2-5
V gene: TRBV9

CDR3 protein: ATNYSARGANTEAF
clone size: once
J gene: TRBJ1-1
V gene: TRBV6-7

CDR3 protein: ATSRGVEADTQY
clone size: NA
J gene: TRBJ2-3
V gene: TRBV15

CDR3 protein: AWTGRGYSNQPQH
clone size: NA
J gene: TRBJ1-5
V gene: TRBV30

CDR3 protein: ATSRDLYQPQH
clone size: NA
J gene: TRBJ1-5
V gene: TRBV15

CDR3 protein: ASSEAGVNTGELF
clone size: NA
J gene: TRBJ2-2
V gene: TRBV2

CDR3 protein: ASSQGGSGEGPREKLF
clone size: NA
J gene: TRBJ1-4
V gene: TRBV4-2

CDR3 protein: ASTTGTSSYEQY
clone size: once
J gene: TRBJ2-7
V gene: TRBV6-6

CDR3 protein: ASSLDRFYEQY
clone size: NA
J gene: TRBJ2-7
V gene: TRBV28

CDR3 protein: ASSLGQGTSYNSPLH
clone size: NA
J gene: TRBJ1-6
V gene: TRBV18

CDR3 protein: ASSYHPRTEATDTQY
clone size: NA
J gene: TRBJ2-3
V gene: TRBV7-8

CDR3 protein: SAPGKF
clone size: NA
J gene: TRBJ2-1
V gene: TRBV29-1

CDR3 protein: AGQENTEAF
clone size: NA
J gene: TRBJ1-1
V gene: TRBV30

CDR3 protein: ASSSGGQGTRGYT
clone size: few
J gene: TRBJ1-2
V gene: TRBV7-2

CDR3 protein: ASSPVTDTQY
clone size: NA
J gene: TRBJ2-3
V gene: TRBV7-2

CDR3 protein: ASSYTHSLDSPLH
clone size: NA
J gene: TRBJ1-6
V gene: TRBV6-6

CDR3 protein: ASSRHANYGYT
clone size: NA
J gene: TRBJ1-2
V gene: TRBV6-5

CDR3 protein: ASSFQTPTGGNQPQH
clone size: few
J gene: TRBJ1-5
V gene: TRBV27

CDR3 protein: ASSQANGGLGEQY
clone size: NA
J gene: TRBJ2-7
V gene: TRBV4-3

CDR3 protein: ASSLAGTVTEAF
clone size: NA
J gene: TRBJ1-1
V gene: TRBV11-2

CDR3 protein: ASSVVTSGGGTQY
clone size: once
J gene: TRBJ2-3
V gene: TRBV9

CDR3 protein: ASRAGTGVSTEQF
clone size: few
J gene: TRBJ2-1
V gene: TRBV11-3

CDR3 protein: ASSLAGGYEQY
clone size: few
J gene: TRBJ2-7
V gene: TRBV6-5

CDR3 protein: ASSQTHRGGQPQH
clone size: NA
J gene: TRBJ1-5
V gene: TRBV6-5

CDR3 protein: ACFTDRGNYEQY
clone size: few
J gene: TRBJ2-7
V gene: TRBV30

CDR3 protein: ASSPSGQVRNGYT
clone size: NA
J gene: TRBJ1-2
V gene: TRBV16

CDR3 protein: ASSLGGTAANYGYT
clone size: NA
J gene: TRBJ1-2
V gene: TRBV5-4

CDR3 protein: ASSLPGGRTDTQY
clone size: NA
J gene: TRBJ2-3
V gene: TRBV7-9

CDR3 protein: ASSSYLRTALNQRSILAKNIQY
clone size: few
J gene: TRBJ2-4
V gene: TRBV7-1

CDR3 protein: ASLGSGYTEAF
clone size: few
J gene: TRBJ1-1
V gene: TRBV19

CDR3 protein: ASSLAGRGAGELF
clone size: NA
J gene: TRBJ2-2
V gene: TRBV5-4

CDR3 protein: ASSLQQGVVDTQY
clone size: NA
J gene: TRBJ2-3
V gene: TRBV27

CDR3 protein: ASSSKGQGGGYSNQPQH
clone size: NA
J gene: TRBJ1-5
V gene: TRBV5-5

CDR3 protein: ATKDSFNEKLF
clone size: NA
J gene: TRBJ1-4
V gene: TRBV19

CDR3 protein: ASSQGLLQGATTEAF
clone size: NA
J gene: TRBJ1-1
V gene: TRBV4-1

CDR3 protein: ASSLRTEMNTEAF
clone size: NA
J gene: TRBJ1-1
V gene: TRBV28

CDR3 protein: ASSYSTADTQY
clone size: NA
J gene: TRBJ2-3
V gene: TRBV7-3

CDR3 protein: SVGSGFWEPQH
clone size: NA
J gene: TRBJ1-5
V gene: TRBV29-1

CDR3 protein: ASSLEPDSYEQY
clone size: NA
J gene: TRBJ2-7
V gene: TRBV5-4

CDR3 protein: SVGGGQSNQPQH
clone size: NA
J gene: TRBJ1-5
V gene: TRBV29-1

CDR3 protein: ASSLVGGEGTEAF
clone size: few
J gene: TRBJ1-1
V gene: TRBV5-6